This T cell receptor (beta chain) was documented in a study of T cell changes during pregnancy in multiple sclerosis. This CDR3 spans 12 amino acids. Trimming shortened V by 1 base and J by 10 bases, and 8 bases separated the two germline ends. Germline V gene lookup returns CDR1 MGHRA and CDR2 YSYEKL. Data came from immunoSEQ multiplex PCR; TCRdb stores just in-frame clones and leaves some out. Of some 97,000 clones in the sample, approximately 94% were seen once. The origin of this receptor is a female donor with multiple sclerosis, enrolled in a pregnancy study. The material sequenced was peripheral blood, taken before pregnancy. The chain has TRBV4-1 and TRBJ2-1, with D perhaps TRBD1 (7 bases). The CDR3 sequence is CASSQAGGEQFF. The DNA for the CDR3 is TGCGCCAGCAGCCAAGCAGGGGGGGAGCAGTTCTTC.